The following is a T cell receptor (beta chain) sequence with its context. The V gene lost 3 bases and the J gene lost 6 bases, with 17 bases spanning the gap. This CDR3 spans 15 amino acids. The germline CDR1 and CDR2 sequences are MDHEN and SYDVKM. The data are from a study of blood T cell repertoires in COVID-19. The method was immunoSEQ multiplex PCR; TCRdb's version includes in-frame clones alone and lacks a portion of them. This sample carries some 110,000 clones, 80% to 85% of them seen once, and the ten largest clones take more than 30%. The receptor was isolated from a man of 80 years or more with acute or convalescent COVID-19. V is TRBV28 and J is TRBJ1-1; D is unclear. Material for sequencing was peripheral blood. In nucleotides, the CDR3 is TGTGCCAGCAGTTTTTTGGGGTCTAGGAGGGCTGAAGCTTTCTTT. This gives the protein CASSFLGSRRAEAFF.